This T cell receptor delta chain derives from a study of gamma-delta T cells after stem cell transplantation. TCRdb re-called the RT-PCR reads via CATT. This sample has around 1,600 delta-chain clones, with approximately 4.8% found just once. This clone was detected a few times. The ends lost 3 bases at V and 4 bases at J; junction bases unmatched: 17. Germline CDR1 reads GEAIGNYY; CDR2 reads EKD. This CDR3 contains 18 residues. Specimen: gamma-delta T cells. The V gene is TRDV2, the J gene TRDJ1; 9 bases align to TRDD3. This receptor was identified in a human donor. It is not recorded whose cells these are; they may come from a transplant donor. CDR3 residues: CACDPVLGEIGNGDKLIF. The CDR3 nucleotides read TGTGCCTGTGACCCGGTACTGGGGGAGATCGGGAACGGCGATAAACTCATCTTT.